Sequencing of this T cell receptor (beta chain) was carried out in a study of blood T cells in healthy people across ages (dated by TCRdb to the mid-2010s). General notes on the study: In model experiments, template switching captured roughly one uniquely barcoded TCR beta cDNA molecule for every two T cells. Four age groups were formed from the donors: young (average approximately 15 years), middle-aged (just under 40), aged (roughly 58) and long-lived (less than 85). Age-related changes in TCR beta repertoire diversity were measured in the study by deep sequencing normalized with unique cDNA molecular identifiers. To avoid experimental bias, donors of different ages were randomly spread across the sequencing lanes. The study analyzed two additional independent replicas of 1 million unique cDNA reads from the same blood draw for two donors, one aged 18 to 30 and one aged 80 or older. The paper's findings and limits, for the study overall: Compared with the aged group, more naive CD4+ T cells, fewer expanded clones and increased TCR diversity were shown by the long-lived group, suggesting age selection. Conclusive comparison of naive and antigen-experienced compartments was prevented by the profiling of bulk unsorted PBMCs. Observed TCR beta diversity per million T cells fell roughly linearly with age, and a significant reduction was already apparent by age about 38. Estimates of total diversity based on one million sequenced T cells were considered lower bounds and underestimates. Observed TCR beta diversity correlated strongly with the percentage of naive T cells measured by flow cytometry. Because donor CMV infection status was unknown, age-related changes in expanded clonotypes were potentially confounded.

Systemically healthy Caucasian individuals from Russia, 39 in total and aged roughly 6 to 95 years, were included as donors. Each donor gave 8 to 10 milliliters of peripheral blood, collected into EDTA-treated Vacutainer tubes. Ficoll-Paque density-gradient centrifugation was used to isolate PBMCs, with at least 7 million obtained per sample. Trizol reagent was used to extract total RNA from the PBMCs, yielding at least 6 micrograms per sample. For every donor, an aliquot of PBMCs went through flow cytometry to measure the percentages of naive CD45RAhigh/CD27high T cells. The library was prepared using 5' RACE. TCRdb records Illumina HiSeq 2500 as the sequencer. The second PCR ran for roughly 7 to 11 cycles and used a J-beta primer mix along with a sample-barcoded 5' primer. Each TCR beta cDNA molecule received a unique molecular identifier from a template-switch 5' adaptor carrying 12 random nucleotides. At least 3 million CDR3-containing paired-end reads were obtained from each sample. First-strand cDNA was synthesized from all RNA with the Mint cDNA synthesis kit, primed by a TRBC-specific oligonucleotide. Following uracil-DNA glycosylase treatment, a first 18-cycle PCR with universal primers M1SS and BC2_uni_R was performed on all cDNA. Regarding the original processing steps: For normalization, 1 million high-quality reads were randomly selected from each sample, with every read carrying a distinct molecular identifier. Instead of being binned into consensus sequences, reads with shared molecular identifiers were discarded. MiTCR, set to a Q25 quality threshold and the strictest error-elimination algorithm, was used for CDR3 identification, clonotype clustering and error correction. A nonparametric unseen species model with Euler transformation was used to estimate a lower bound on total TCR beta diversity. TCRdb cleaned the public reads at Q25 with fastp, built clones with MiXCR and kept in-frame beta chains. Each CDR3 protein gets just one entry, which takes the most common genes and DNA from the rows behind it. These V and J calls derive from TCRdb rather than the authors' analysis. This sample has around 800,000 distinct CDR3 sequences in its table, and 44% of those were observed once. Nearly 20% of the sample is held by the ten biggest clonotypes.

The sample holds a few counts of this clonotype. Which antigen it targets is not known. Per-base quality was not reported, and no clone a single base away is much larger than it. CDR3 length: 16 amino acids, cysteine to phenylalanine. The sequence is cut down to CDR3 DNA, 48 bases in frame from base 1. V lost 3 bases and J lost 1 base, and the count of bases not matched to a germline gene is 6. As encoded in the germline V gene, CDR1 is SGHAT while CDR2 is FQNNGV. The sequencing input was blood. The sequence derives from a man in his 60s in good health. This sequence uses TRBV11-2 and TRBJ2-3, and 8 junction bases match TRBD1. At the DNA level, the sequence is TGTGCCAGCAGCTTCAGGGGGCGGCTTGGCACAGATACGCAGTATTTT. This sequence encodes CASSFRGRLGTDTQYF.